These T cell receptor beta chains were read from a single sample in a study of CD8+ T cells in alopecia areata. Sequencing used immunoSEQ multiplex PCR; TCRdb keeps in-frame clones, though not all of them. The sample consists of more than 85,000 clones, 50% to 75% of them appearing once. The specimen comprised CD8+ T cells sorted from blood, sampled at week 4, from a patient treated with tofacitinib. These receptors came from a human donor with alopecia areata. The CDR3 runs from the conserved cysteine through the conserved F or W. The order of the fields is V gene, clone size, J gene, D gene, CDR3 DNA, CDR3 protein. The D gene is left open where the match is weak. Rows may omit the clone size; those that give it use once, few, many or a size class.

TRBV4-3	-	TRBJ2-7	TRBD2	TGCGCCAGCAGCCAATACGGGACTAGCGGCTACGAGCAGTACTTC	CASSQYGTSGYEQYF
TRBV5-1	few	TRBJ2-1	-	TGCGCCAGCAGCTTGGGTCTAGCGCCCTACAATGAGCAGTTCTTC	CASSLGLAPYNEQFF
TRBV19	-	TRBJ1-2	TRBD1	TGTGCCAGTAGACTCGGGACAGGGAATGGCTACACCTTC	CASRLGTGNGYTF
TRBV2	few	TRBJ2-3	-	TGTGCCAGCAGTGAAGCTACCCTGGTGGTGACAGATACGCAGTATTTT	CASSEATLVVTDTQYF
TRBV5-1	-	TRBJ2-1	-	TGCGCCACCAAACCGACCGGGACTGACGACTACAATGAGCAGTTCTTC	CATKPTGTDDYNEQFF
TRBV5-4	-	TRBJ2-1	-	TGTGCCAGCAGCTTGGTTCTAGCTGTTTACAATGAGCAGTTCTTC	CASSLVLAVYNEQFF
TRBV4-1	-	TRBJ2-3	TRBD2	TGCGCCAGCAGCCCCGGGGGAGCGGGGGGAGCGGATACGCAGTATTTT	CASSPGGAGGADTQYF
TRBV5-8	medium-sized	TRBJ2-2	TRBD2	TGTGCCAGCATCATTCAGGGGGCTAGCGGGAGAGAGACCGGGGAGCTGTTTTTT	CASIIQGASGRETGELFF
TRBV13	once	TRBJ1-1	TRBD1	TGTGCCAGCAGCTCACCGGGACAGGGAAGCACTGAAGCTTTCTTT	CASSSPGQGSTEAFF
TRBV4-1	-	TRBJ2-7	-	TGCGCCAGCAGCCAAGATGACAGCTCCTACGAGCAGTACTTC	CASSQDDSSYEQYF
TRBV28	-	TRBJ1-1	-	TGTGCCAGCAGTTTCCGGGGGAACACTGAAGCTTTCTTT	CASSFRGNTEAFF
TRBV11-2	-	TRBJ2-5	-	TGTGCCAGCAGCTTAGATGAAGGAGAAAAAGAGACCCAGTACTTC	CASSLDEGEKETQYF
TRBV2	-	TRBJ2-7	-	TGTGCGAGCACCTCGGTCGGCACAACCTACGAGCAGTACTTC	CASTSVGTTYEQYF
TRBV4-1	-	TRBJ1-2	TRBD1	TGCGCCAGCAGCCAAGTCGCCCCAGGGGGGGGTACGGTTGGCTACACCTTC	CASSQVAPGGGTVGYTF
TRBV19	-	TRBJ2-3	-	TGTGCCAGTAGTATGATCGGGGTATTCACAGATACGCAGTATTTT	CASSMIGVFTDTQYF
TRBV7-2	-	TRBJ1-5	-	TGTGCCAGCAGCTTGGAGGGAGGGGGCAATCAGCCCCAGCATTTT	CASSLEGGGNQPQHF
TRBV2	-	TRBJ2-3	-	TGTGCCAGTGTCTACCTGACCGGCACAGATACGCAGTATTTT	CASVYLTGTDTQYF
TRBV4-1	few	TRBJ2-1	TRBD2	TGCGCCAGCAGCCAAAAAGCGGGAGGGCCGTTTGAGCAGTTCTTC	CASSQKAGGPFEQFF
TRBV5-1	-	TRBJ2-7	-	TGCGCCAGCAGCTTGGAGGCAGCCCCTCTCTACGAGCAGTACTTC	CASSLEAAPLYEQYF
TRBV29-1	-	TRBJ2-7	-	TGCAGCGTTGAAGGGCAGGGCTACGAGCAGTACTTC	CSVEGQGYEQYF
TRBV5-6	-	TRBJ2-7	TRBD1	TGTGCCAGCAGCTTGACCCGAGGGGGCTACACCTACGAGCAGTACTTC	CASSLTRGGYTYEQYF
TRBV4-1	-	TRBJ2-4	TRBD2	TGCGCCAGCAGCCAGATTAGCGGGGGGGCCGGGGACATTCAGTACTTC	CASSQISGGAGDIQYF